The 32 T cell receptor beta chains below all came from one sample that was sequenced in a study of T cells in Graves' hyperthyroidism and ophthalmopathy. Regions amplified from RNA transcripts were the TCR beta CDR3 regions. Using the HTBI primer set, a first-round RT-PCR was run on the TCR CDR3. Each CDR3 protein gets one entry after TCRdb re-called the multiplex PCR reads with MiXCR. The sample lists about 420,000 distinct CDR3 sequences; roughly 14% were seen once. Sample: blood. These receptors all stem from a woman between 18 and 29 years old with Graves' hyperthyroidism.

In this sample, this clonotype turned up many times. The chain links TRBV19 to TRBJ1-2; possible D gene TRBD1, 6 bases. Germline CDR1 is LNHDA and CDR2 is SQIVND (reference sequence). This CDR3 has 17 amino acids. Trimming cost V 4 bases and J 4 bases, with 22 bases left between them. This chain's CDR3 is CASSNIFDRSRGYGYTF. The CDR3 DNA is TGTGCCAGTAGTAACATCTTCGACAGAAGCAGGGGCTATGGCTACACCTTC.

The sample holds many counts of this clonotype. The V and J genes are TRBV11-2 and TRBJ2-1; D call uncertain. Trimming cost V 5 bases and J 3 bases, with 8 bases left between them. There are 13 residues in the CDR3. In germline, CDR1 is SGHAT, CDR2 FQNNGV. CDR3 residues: CASSPGGYNEQFF. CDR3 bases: TGTGCCAGCAGCCCCGGTGGCTACAATGAGCAGTTCTTC.

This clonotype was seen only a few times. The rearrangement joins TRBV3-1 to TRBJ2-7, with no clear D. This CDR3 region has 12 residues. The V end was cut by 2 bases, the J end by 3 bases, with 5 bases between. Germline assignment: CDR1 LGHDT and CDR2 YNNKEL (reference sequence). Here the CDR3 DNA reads TGTGCCAGCAGCCAATGGGGCTACGAGCAGTACTTC. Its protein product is CASSQWGYEQYF.

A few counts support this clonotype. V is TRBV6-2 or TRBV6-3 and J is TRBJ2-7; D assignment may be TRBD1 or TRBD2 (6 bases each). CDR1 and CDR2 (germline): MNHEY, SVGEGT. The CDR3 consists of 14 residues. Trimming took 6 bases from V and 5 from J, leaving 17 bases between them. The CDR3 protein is CASRRGTRGDEQYF. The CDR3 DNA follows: TGTGCCAGCAGGCGCGGGACAAGAGGTGACGAGCAGTACTTC.

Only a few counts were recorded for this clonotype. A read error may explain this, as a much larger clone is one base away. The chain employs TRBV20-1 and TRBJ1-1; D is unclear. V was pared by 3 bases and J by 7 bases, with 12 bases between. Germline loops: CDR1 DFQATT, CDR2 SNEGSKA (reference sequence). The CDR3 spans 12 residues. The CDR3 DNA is TGCAGTGCTAGTTCCATAACACTTGAAGCTTTCTTT. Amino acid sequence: CSASSITLEAFF.

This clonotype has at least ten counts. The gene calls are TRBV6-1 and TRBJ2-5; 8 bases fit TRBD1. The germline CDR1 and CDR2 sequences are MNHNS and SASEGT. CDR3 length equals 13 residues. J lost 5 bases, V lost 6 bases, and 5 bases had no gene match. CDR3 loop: CASRTGVGETQYF. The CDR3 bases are TGTGCCAGCAGGACAGGGGTCGGGGAGACCCAGTACTTC.

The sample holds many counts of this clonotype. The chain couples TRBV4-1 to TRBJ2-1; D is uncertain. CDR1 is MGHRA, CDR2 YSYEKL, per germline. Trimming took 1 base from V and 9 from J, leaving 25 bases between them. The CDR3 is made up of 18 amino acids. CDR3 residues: CASSQVVAARTHESEQFF. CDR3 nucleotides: TGCGCCAGCAGCCAAGTCGTGGCAGCCAGGACCCATGAAAGTGAGCAGTTCTTC.

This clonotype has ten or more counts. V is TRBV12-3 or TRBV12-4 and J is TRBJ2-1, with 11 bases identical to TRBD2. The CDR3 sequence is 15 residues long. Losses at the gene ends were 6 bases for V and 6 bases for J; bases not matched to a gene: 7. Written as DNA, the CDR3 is TGTGCCAGCAGCCAACTAGCGGGAGTATTCAATGAGCAGTTCTTC. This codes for CASSQLAGVFNEQFF.

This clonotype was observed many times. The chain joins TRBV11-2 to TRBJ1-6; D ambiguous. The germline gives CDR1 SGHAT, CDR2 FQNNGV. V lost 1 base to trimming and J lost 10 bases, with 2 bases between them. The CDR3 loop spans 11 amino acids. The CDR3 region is CASSLASPLHF. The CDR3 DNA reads TGTGCCAGCAGCTTAGCATCACCCCTCCACTTT.

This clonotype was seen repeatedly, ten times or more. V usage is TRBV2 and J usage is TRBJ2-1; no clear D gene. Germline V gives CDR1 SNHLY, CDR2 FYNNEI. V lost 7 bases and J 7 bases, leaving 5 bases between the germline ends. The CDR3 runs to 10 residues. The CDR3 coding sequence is TGTGCCAGCAACGGTAATGAGCAGTTCTTC. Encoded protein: CASNGNEQFF. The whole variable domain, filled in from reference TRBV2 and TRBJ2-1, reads EPEVTQTPSHQVTQMGQEVILRCVPISNHLYFYWYRQILGQKVEFLVSFYNNEISEKSEIFDDQFSVERPDGSNFTLKIRSTKLEDSAMYFCASNGNEQFFGPGTRLTVL.

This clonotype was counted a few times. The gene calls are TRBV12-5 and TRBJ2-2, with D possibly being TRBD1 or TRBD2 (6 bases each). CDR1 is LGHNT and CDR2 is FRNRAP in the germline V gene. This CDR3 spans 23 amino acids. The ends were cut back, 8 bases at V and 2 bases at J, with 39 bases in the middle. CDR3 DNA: TGTGCTAGTCGGGCGCTCATGGCGCCGGGGGCCAGCCCGGTCCTTATTAACACCGGGGAGCTGTTTTTT. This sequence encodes CASRALMAPGASPVLINTGELFF.

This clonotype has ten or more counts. DNA of the CDR3: TGTGCCAGCACTGCGGGGGGGGAGCAGTACTTC. It specifies CASTAGGEQYF. The chain couples TRBV6-1 to TRBJ2-7; 9 nucleotides agree with TRBD2. The CDR3 consists of 11 residues. Trimming took 7 bases from V and 7 from J; bases not matched to a gene: 2. CDR1 and CDR2 (germline): MNHNS, SASEGT.

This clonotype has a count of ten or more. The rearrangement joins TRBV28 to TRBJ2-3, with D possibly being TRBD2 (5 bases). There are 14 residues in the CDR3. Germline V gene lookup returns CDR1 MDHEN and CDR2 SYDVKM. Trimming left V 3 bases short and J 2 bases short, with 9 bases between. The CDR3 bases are TGTGCCAGCAGTTTGGACGGACTCACAGATACGCAGTATTTT. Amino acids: CASSLDGLTDTQYF.

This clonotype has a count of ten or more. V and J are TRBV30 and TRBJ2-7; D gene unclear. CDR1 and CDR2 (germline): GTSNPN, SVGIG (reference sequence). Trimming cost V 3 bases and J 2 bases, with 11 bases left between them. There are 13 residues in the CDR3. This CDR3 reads CAWSIDTAYEQYF. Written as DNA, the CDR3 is TGTGCCTGGAGCATAGACACGGCCTACGAGCAGTACTTC.

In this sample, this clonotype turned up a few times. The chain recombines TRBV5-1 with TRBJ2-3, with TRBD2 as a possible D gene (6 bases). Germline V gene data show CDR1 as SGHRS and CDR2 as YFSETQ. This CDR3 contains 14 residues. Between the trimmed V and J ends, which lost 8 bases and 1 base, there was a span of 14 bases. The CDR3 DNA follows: TGCGCCAGTAAGGAGGGTTTTGGCACAGATACGCAGTATTTT. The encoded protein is CASKEGFGTDTQYF.

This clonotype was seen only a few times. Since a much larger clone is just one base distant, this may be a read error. Here the CDR3 DNA reads TGCGCCAGCAGCTTGGGGCAGGGCTCACCCACAGATGCGCAGTATTTT. Translation gives CASSLGQGSPTDAQYF. V gene TRBV5-1 combines with J gene TRBJ2-3, with a weak D call TRBD1 (5 bases). From germline, CDR1 is SGHRS and CDR2 YFSETQ. The CDR3 has 16 residues.

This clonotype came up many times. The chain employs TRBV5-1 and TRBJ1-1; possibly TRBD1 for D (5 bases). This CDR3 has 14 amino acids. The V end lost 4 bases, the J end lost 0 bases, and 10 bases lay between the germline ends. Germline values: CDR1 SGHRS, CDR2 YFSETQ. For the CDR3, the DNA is TGCGCCAGCAGCGGAGGGACCTTGAACACTGAAGCTTTCTTT. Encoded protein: CASSGGTLNTEAFF.

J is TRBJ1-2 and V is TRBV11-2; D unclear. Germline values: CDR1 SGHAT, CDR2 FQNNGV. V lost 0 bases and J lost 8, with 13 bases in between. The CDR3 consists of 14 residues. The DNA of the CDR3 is TGTGCCAGCAGCTTAGATGTACACAACGGCGGCTACACCTTC. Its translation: CASSLDVHNGGYTF. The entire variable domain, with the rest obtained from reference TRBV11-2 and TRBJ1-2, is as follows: EAGVAQSPRYKIIEKRQSVAFWCNPISGHATLYWYQQILGQGPKLLIQFQNNGVVDDSQLPKDRFSAERLKGVDSTLKIQPAKLEDSAVYLCASSLDVHNGGYTFGSGTRLTVV.

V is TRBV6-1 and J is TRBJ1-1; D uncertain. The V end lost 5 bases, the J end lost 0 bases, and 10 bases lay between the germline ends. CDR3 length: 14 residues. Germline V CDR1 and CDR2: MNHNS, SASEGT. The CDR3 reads CASSRRAMNTEAFF. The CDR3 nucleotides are TGTGCCAGCAGTCGACGGGCCATGAACACTGAAGCTTTCTTT.

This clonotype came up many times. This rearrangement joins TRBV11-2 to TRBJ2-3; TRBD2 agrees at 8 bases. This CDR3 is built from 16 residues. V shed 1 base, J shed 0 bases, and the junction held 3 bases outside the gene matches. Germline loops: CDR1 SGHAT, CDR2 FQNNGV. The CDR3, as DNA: TGTGCCAGCAGCTTAGGGGCTAGCGGGAGCACAGATACGCAGTATTTT. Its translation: CASSLGASGSTDTQYF. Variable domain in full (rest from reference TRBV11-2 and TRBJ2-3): EAGVAQSPRYKIIEKRQSVAFWCNPISGHATLYWYQQILGQGPKLLIQFQNNGVVDDSQLPKDRFSAERLKGVDSTLKIQPAKLEDSAVYLCASSLGASGSTDTQYFGPGTRLTVL.

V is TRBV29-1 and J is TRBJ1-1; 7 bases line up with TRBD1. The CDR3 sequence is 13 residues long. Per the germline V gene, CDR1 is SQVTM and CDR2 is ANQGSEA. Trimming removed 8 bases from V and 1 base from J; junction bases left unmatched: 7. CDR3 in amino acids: CSIPDRRNTEAFF. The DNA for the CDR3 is TGCAGCATTCCGGACAGGCGGAACACTGAAGCTTTCTTT.

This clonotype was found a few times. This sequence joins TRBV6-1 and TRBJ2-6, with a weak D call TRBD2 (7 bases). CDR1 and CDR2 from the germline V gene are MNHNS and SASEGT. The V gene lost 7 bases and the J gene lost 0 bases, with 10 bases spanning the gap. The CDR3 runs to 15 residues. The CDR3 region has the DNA TGTGCCAGCACGGGGGGCGGCTCTGGGGCCAACGTCCTGACTTTC. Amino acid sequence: CASTGGGSGANVLTF.

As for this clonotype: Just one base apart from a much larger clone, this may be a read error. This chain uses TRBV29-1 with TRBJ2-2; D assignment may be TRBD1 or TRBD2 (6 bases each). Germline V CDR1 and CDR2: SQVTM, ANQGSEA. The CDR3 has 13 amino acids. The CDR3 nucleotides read TGCAGCGTGCTCAGACAGGTCGGCGGGGAGCTGCTTTTT. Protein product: CSVLRQVGGELLF.

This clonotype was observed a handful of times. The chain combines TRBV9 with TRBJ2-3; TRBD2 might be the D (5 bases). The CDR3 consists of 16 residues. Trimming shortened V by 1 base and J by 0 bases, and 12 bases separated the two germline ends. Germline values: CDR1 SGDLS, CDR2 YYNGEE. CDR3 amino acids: CASSVSSVGSTDTQYF. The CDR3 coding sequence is TGTGCCAGCAGCGTAAGTAGCGTGGGGAGCACAGATACGCAGTATTTT. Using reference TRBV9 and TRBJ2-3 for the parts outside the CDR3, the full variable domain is DSGVTQTPKHLITATGQRVTLRCSPRSGDLSVYWYQQSLDQGLQFLIQYYNGEERAKGNILERFSAQQFPDLHSELNLSSLELGDSALYFCASSVSSVGSTDTQYFGPGTRLTVL.

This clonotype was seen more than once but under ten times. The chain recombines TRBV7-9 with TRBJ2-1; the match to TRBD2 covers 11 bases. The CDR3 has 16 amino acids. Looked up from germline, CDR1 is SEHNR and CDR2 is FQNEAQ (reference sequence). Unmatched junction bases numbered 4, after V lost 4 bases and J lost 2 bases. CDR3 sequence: CASSSTTSGTYNEQFF. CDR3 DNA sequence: TGTGCCAGCAGCTCAACGACTAGCGGGACCTACAATGAGCAGTTCTTC.

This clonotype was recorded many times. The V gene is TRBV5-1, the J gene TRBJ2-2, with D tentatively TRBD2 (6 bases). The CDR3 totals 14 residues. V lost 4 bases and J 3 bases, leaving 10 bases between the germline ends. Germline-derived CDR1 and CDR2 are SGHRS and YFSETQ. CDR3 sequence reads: CASSPASDTGELFF. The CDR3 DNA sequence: TGCGCCAGCAGCCCCGCTAGCGACACCGGGGAGCTGTTTTTT.

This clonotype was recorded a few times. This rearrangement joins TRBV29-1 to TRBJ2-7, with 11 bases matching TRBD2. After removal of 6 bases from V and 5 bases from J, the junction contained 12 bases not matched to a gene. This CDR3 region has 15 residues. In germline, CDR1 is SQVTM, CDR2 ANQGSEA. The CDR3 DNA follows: TGCAGCGTGGAAATTCTAGCGGGAGGTTCCCACGAGCAGTACTTC. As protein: CSVEILAGGSHEQYF.

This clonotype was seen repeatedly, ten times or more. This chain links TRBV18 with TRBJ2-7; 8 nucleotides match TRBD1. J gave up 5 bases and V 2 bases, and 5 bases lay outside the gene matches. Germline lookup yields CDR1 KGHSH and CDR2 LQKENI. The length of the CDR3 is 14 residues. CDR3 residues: CASSPVTGVNEQYF. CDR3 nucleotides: TGTGCCAGCTCACCAGTGACAGGGGTGAACGAGCAGTACTTC.

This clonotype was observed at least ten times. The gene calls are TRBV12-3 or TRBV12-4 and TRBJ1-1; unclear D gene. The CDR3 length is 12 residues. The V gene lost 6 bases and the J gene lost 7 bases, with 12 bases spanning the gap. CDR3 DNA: TGTGCCAGCAGCAAAATCCCCTTTGAAGCTTTCTTT. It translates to CASSKIPFEAFF.

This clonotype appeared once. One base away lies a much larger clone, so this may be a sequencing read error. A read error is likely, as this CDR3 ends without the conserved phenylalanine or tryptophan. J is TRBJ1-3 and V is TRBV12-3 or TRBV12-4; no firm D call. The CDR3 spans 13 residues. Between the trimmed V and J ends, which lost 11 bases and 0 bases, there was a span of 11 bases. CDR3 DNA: TGTGCCGGCCGCTTGAGCTCTGGAAACACCATATATTCT. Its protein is CAGRLSSGNTIYS.

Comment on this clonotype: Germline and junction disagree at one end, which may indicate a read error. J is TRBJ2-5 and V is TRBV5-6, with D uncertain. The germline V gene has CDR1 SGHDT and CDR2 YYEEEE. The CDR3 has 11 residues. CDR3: CASSLLEAQYF. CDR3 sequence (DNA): TGTGCCAGCAGCTTATTAGAGGCCCAGTACTTC.

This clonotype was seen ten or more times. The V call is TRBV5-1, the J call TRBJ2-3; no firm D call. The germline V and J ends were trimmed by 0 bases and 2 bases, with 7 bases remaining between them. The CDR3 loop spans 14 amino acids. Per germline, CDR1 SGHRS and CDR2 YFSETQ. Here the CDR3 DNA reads TGCGCCAGCAGCTTGGCAGACCCCACAGATACGCAGTATTTT. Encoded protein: CASSLADPTDTQYF.